Below are 4 T cell receptor beta chains sequenced from a single sample in a study of identical twins. TCRdb re-called the 5' RACE reads with MiXCR, one entry per CDR3 protein. The sample consists of approximately 890,000 distinct CDR3 sequences, 9% to 15% of them appearing once. This same sample was also part of a study on yellow fever vaccine responses in identical twins.

The sequenced sample was PBMCs. The receptor source for this set is a woman younger than 30 in good health.

This clonotype was observed many times. This chain uses TRBV3-1 with TRBJ2-3, with TRBD1 as a possible D gene (5 bases). Trimming stripped 4 bases from V and 3 bases from J, with 14 bases between. The CDR3 contains 15 residues. Germline loops: CDR1 LGHDT, CDR2 YNNKEL (reference sequence). CDR3: CASSPNYRGTDTQYF. CDR3 nucleotide sequence: TGTGCCAGCAGCCCGAACTATAGGGGAACAGATACGCAGTATTTT.

This chain links TRBV20-1 with TRBJ2-3; D perhaps matches TRBD2 (6 bases). V was cut by 1 base and J by 2 bases, with 16 bases left in between. The CDR3 covers 16 residues. In germline, CDR1 is DFQATT, CDR2 SNEGSKA (reference sequence). The CDR3 loop reads CSARVPGRQLTDTQYF. CDR3 DNA sequence: TGCAGTGCTAGAGTCCCAGGGAGGCAACTCACAGATACGCAGTATTTT.

This clonotype was seen ten or more times. The V call is TRBV7-7, the J call TRBJ2-5; D is ambiguous. The germline V gene encodes CDR1 SSHAT and CDR2 FNYEAQ (reference sequence). V lost 1 base and J lost 5, with 8 bases in between. The CDR3 runs to 13 residues. The CDR3 is CASSLGRTETQYF. CDR3 in DNA: TGTGCCAGCAGCTTAGGCAGGACGGAGACCCAGTACTTC.

The chain recombines TRBV29-1 with TRBJ2-7; D possibly uses TRBD1 or TRBD2 (5 bases each). The length of the CDR3 is 13 residues. Trimming stripped 3 bases from V and 2 bases from J, with 11 bases between. The germline CDR1 and CDR2 sequences are SQVTM and ANQGSEA. CDR3 protein: CSVEGESPYEQYF. DNA of the CDR3: TGCAGCGTTGAGGGGGAGTCACCCTACGAGCAGTACTTC.